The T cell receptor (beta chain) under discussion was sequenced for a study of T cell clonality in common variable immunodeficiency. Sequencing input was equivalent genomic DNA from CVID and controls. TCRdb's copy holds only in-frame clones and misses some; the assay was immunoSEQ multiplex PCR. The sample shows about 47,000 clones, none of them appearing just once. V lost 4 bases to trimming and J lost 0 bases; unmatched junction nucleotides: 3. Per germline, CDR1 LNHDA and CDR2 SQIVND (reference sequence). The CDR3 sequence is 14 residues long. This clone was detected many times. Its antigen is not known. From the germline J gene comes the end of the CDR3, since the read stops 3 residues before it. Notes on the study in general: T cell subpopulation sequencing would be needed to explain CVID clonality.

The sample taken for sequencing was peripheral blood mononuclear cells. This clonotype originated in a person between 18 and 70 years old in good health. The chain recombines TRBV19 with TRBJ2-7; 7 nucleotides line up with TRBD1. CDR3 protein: CASSTRDSSYEQYF. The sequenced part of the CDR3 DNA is TGTGCCAGTAGTACCCGGGACAGCTCCTACGAG.